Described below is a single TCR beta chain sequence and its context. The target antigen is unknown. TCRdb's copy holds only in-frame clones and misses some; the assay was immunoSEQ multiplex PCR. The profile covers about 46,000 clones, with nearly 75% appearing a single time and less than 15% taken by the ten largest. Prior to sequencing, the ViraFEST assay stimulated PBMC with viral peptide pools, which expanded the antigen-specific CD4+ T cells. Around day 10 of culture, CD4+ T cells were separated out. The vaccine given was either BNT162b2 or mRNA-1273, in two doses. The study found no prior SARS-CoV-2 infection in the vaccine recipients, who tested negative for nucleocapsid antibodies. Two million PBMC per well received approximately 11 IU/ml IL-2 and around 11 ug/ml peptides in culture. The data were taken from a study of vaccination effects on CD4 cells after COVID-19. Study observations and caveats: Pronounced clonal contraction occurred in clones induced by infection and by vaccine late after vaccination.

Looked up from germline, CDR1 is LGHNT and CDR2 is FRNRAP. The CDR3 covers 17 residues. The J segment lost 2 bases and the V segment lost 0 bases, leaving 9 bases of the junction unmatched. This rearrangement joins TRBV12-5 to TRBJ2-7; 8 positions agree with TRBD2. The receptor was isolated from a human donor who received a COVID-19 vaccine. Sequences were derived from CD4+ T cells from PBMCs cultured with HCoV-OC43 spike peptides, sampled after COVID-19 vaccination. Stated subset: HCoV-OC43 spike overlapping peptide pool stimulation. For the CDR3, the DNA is TGTGCTAGTGGTTTGGTTCCGGGACTAGTCGCCACCTACGAGCAGTACTTC. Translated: CASGLVPGLVATYEQYF. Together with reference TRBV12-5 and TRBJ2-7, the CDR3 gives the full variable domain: DARVTQTPRHKVTEMGQEVTMRCQPILGHNTVFWYRQTMMQGLELLAYFRNRAPLDDSGMPKDRFSAEMPDATLATLKIQPSEPRDSAVYFCASGLVPGLVATYEQYFGPGTRLTVT.